Ten or more counts support the clone carrying this T cell receptor (beta chain). What it binds is not known. The data derive from a study of response to subunit inactivated influenza vaccine. TCRdb ran MiXCR on the RT-PCR reads and lists one entry per CDR3 protein. The sample includes about 310,000 distinct CDR3 sequences, just over 20% of them seen just once. Notes on the study in general: Authors suggested each seasonal influenza vaccination recruits few new T cells.

This sample comprised PBMCs from blood, obtained around 22 months after vaccination. The receptor was derived from a man aged 45 to 75 who received an inactivated influenza vaccine.

DNA for the CDR3: TGTGCCAGCTCCCTATGGGGTAACAAAAACATTCAGTACTTC. Its protein product is CASSLWGNKNIQYF. V gene TRBV2 combines with J gene TRBJ2-4, with no clear D. CDR1 is SNHLY, CDR2 FYNNEI, per germline. There are 14 residues in the CDR3. V was trimmed by 8 bases and J by 3 bases, leaving 14 bases between them.